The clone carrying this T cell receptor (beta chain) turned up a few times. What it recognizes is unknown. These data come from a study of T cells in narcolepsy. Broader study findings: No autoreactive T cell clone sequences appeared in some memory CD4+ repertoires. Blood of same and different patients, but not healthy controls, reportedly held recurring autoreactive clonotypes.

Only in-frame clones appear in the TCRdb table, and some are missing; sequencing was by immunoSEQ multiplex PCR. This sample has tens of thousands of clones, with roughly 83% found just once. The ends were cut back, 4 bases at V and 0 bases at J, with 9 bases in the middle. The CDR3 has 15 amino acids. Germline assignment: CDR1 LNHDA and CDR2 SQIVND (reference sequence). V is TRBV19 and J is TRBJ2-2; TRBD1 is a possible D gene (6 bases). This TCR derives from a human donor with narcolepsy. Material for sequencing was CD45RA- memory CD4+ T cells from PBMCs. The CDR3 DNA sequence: TGTGCCAGTAGTAGAGGGGGTCCGAACACCGGGGAGCTGTTTTTT. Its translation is CASSRGGPNTGELFF.